The 21 T cell receptor beta chains given below trace back to one sample, sequenced in a study of T-cell memory formation after mild COVID-19. TCRdb re-analysed the 5' RACE reads in MiXCR, keeping a single row per CDR3 protein. The sample shows around 340,000 distinct CDR3 sequences, about an eighth of them seen only once. The sequencing sample was made of PBMCs or a T cell subset sorted from them (not recorded which). All receptors derive from a man aged 18 to 30 who had mild COVID-19 (a few samples of this study predate the infection). Cell type and time point are not known.

This clonotype was found a few times. The rearrangement uses TRBV25-1 and TRBJ2-2, with 12 nucleotides matching TRBD1. Trimming cost V 6 bases and J 7 bases; bases outside gene matches: 6. This CDR3 has 15 residues. Germline V CDR1 and CDR2: MGHDK, SYGVNS. The CDR3 coding sequence is TGTGCCAGCAGCGGGACAGGGGGCGACTACGGGGAGCTGTTTTTT. Amino acids: CASSGTGGDYGELFF.

This clonotype was seen only a few times. V usage is TRBV29-1 and J usage is TRBJ1-1; possibly TRBD1 for D (5 bases). CDR1 SQVTM and CDR2 ANQGSEA come from the germline V gene. V was trimmed by 4 bases and J by 0 bases, leaving 6 bases between them. The CDR3 covers 12 residues. The CDR3 nucleotides are TGCAGCGTTGGGACACTGAACACTGAAGCTTTCTTT. Translating gives CSVGTLNTEAFF. The full variable domain, its missing parts supplied by reference TRBV29-1 and TRBJ1-1, is SAVISQKPSRDICQRGTSLTIQCQVDSQVTMMFWYRQQPGQSLTLIATANQGSEATYESGFVIDKFPISRPNLTFSTLTVSNMSPEDSSIYLCSVGTLNTEAFFGQGTRLTVV.

V gene TRBV7-3 combines with J gene TRBJ1-2; D is ambiguous. The length of the CDR3 is 14 residues. V shed 3 bases and J shed 4 bases, with 12 bases lying between them. Germline CDR1 reads SGHTA; CDR2 reads FQGTGA. CDR3 in amino acids: CASSLRASFYGYTF. The CDR3 DNA is TGTGCCAGCAGCTTGCGAGCTTCATTCTATGGCTACACCTTC.

CDR3 nucleotides: TGCAGTGCGAGACAGGGGGCTGGCAATCAGCCCCAGCATTTT. Translating gives CSARQGAGNQPQHF. This sequence joins TRBV20-1 and TRBJ1-5, with 10 bases lining up with TRBD1. Unmatched junction bases numbered 4, after V lost 6 bases and J lost 2 bases. From germline, CDR1 is DFQATT and CDR2 SNEGSKA (reference sequence). This CDR3 comprises 14 residues.

The J gene is TRBJ2-1, the V gene TRBV11-2; maybe TRBD1 (5 bases). Trimming stripped 4 bases from V and 8 bases from J, with 15 bases between. CDR1 and CDR2 (germline): SGHAT, FQNNGV. There are 14 residues in the CDR3. CDR3 amino acids: CASSYTQGGDEQFF. For the CDR3, the DNA is TGTGCCAGCAGCTACACTCAGGGTGGCGATGAGCAGTTCTTC.

This clonotype was counted between two and nine times. The chain combines TRBV9 with TRBJ2-6; 7 bases line up with TRBD1. V lost 4 bases and J lost 4; bases outside the gene matches: 20. The CDR3 consists of 20 residues. Germline CDR1 and CDR2: SGDLS and YYNGEE. The CDR3 loop reads CASSKTEDRTHSGGANVLTF. CDR3 in DNA: TGTGCCAGCAGCAAAACGGAGGACAGGACACACTCGGGGGGGGCCAACGTCCTGACTTTC.

CDR3 bases: TGTGCCAGCAGCTTAGAACCAATAAAACGGGAGCAGTACTTC. It is translated as CASSLEPIKREQYF. V is TRBV7-2 and J is TRBJ2-7; D gene ambiguous. V shed 1 base and J shed 7 bases, with 14 bases lying between them. The germline V gene has CDR1 SGHTA and CDR2 FQGNSA. This CDR3 is built from 14 residues.

As DNA, the CDR3 is TGTGCCAGCAGCCCCCGGGGCCTACGCTCTGGAAACACCATATATTTT. Protein sequence: CASSPRGLRSGNTIYF. This chain uses TRBV6-6 with TRBJ1-3; D may be TRBD1 (5 bases). Germline V gene sequence: CDR1 MNHNY, CDR2 SVGAGI (reference sequence). The CDR3 is 16 residues long. The V gene lost 6 bases and the J gene lost 0 bases, with 15 bases spanning the gap.

The rearrangement links TRBV5-1 to TRBJ2-1; D is unresolved. Trimming shortened V by 0 bases and J by 8 bases, and 9 bases separated the two germline ends. Per the germline V gene, CDR1 is SGHRS and CDR2 is YFSETQ. The CDR3 length is 13 residues. CDR3: CASSLGALDEQFF. CDR3 coding DNA: TGCGCCAGCAGCTTGGGGGCCCTCGATGAGCAGTTCTTC. Full variable domain (missing parts from reference TRBV5-1 and TRBJ2-1): KAGVTQTPRYLIKTRGQQVTLSCSPISGHRSVSWYQQTPGQGLQFLFEYFSETQRNKGNFPGRFSGRQFSNSRSEMNVSTLELGDSALYLCASSLGALDEQFFGPGTRLTVL.

This clonotype was seen many times. The chain employs TRBV5-6 and TRBJ2-7, with D possibly being TRBD1 (6 bases). CDR1 and CDR2 (germline): SGHDT, YYEEEE. This CDR3 spans 13 amino acids. Trimming shortened V by 0 bases and J by 7 bases, and 11 bases separated the two germline ends. CDR3 protein: CASSLVGAEEQYF. The CDR3 bases are TGTGCCAGCAGCTTGGTGGGGGCAGAAGAGCAGTACTTC.

The V and J genes are TRBV12-3 or TRBV12-4 and TRBJ2-2; D call uncertain. With 7 bases removed from V and 6 bases from J, the gap between germline ends came to 15 bases. The CDR3 sequence is 14 residues long. The CDR3 nucleotides read TGTGCCAGCAAGGTATTCATGTCGTCCGGGGAGCTGTTTTTT. It encodes CASKVFMSSGELFF.

This clonotype was detected a few times. The V gene is TRBV28, the J gene TRBJ1-5; D is perhaps TRBD1 (5 bases). Between the trimmed V and J ends, which lost 6 bases and 7 bases, there was a span of 13 bases. The V gene's germline CDR1 is MDHEN and CDR2 SYDVKM. This CDR3 is 13 amino acids long. The CDR3 nucleotides are TGTGCCAGCAGAATAGGGGTGGAACAGCCCCAGCATTTT. Translating it yields CASRIGVEQPQHF.

This clonotype came up many times. The J gene is TRBJ1-2, the V gene TRBV30; a possible D gene is TRBD1 (5 bases). Germline V CDR1 and CDR2: GTSNPN, SVGIG (reference sequence). V was trimmed by 5 bases and J by 8 bases, leaving 18 bases between them. The CDR3 is 13 amino acids. The CDR3 sequence is CAWAVFRAQGYTF. The CDR3 bases are TGTGCCTGGGCGGTCTTCAGGGCTCAAGGCTACACCTTC.

Only a few counts were recorded for this clonotype. The rearrangement joins TRBV29-1 to TRBJ2-1; 12 nucleotides match TRBD2. This CDR3 is 13 amino acids long. The germline V gene has CDR1 SQVTM and CDR2 ANQGSEA. V shed 4 bases and J 5 bases; nucleotides not matched to a gene: 0. Written as DNA, the CDR3 is TGCAGCGTTGGACTAGCGGGGGACAATGAGCAGTTCTTC. It specifies CSVGLAGDNEQFF.

The chain couples TRBV7-2 to TRBJ2-1; D may be TRBD1 (6 bases). This CDR3 is 15 amino acids long. Germline CDR1 reads SGHTA; CDR2 reads FQGNSA. V lost 5 bases and J lost 3, with 14 bases in between. CDR3 sequence: CASSIRGSIYNEQFF. DNA for the CDR3: TGTGCCAGCAGCATAAGGGGGTCGATCTACAATGAGCAGTTCTTC.

This clonotype was seen a few times. This chain uses TRBV2 with TRBJ2-1; D unclear. Trimming took 8 bases from V and 7 from J, leaving 6 bases between them. This CDR3 has 10 residues. In germline, CDR1 is SNHLY, CDR2 FYNNEI. CDR3 region: CASGWNEQFF. CDR3 in DNA: TGTGCCAGCGGGTGGAATGAGCAGTTCTTC.

This chain joins TRBV4-1 and TRBJ2-2, with TRBD1 matching over 10 bases. V was clipped by 1 base and J by 0 bases; unmatched bases: 8. Germline-derived CDR1 and CDR2 are MGHRA and YSYEKL. CDR3 length: 19 residues. Written as DNA, the CDR3 is TGCGCCAGCAGCCAAGGACAGGGGGCCTTTTCGGCGAACACCGGGGAGCTGTTTTTT. This gives the protein CASSQGQGAFSANTGELFF.

V and J are TRBV5-1 and TRBJ2-7; TRBD2 might be the D (5 bases). Between the trimmed V and J ends, which lost 4 bases and 0 bases, there was a span of 11 bases. CDR3 length equals 14 residues. Per the germline V gene, CDR1 is SGHRS and CDR2 is YFSETQ. The DNA of the CDR3 is TGCGCCAGCAGCCCGGACTCGTTCTCCTACGAGCAGTACGTC. It encodes CASSPDSFSYEQYV.

There are a few counts of this clonotype. The chain recombines TRBV5-5 with TRBJ1-2, with 11 bases identical to TRBD1. Germline CDR1 SGHKS, CDR2 YYEKEE (reference sequence). This CDR3 spans 16 amino acids. V was pared by 4 bases and J by 6 bases, with 11 bases of the junction left unmatched. CDR3 sequence reads: CASSPRRTGGGDGYTF. The CDR3 nucleotides are TGTGCCAGCAGCCCCCGGCGGACAGGGGGCGGAGATGGCTACACCTTC.

For the CDR3, the DNA is TGTGCCAGCAGTTACCCGGGGACACCATTGAACACTGAAGCTTTCTTT. This sequence encodes CASSYPGTPLNTEAFF. This rearrangement joins TRBV6-2 or TRBV6-3 to TRBJ1-1; D may be TRBD1 (6 bases). CDR3 length: 16 residues. Germline V gives CDR1 MNHEY, CDR2 SVGEGT. V lost 2 bases to trimming and J lost 0 bases, with 13 bases between them.

V is TRBV5-1 and J is TRBJ2-7, with D perhaps being TRBD1 or TRBD2 (5 bases each). Germline CDR1 reads SGHRS; CDR2 reads YFSETQ. Trimming removed 1 base from V and 0 bases from J, with 8 bases in between. CDR3 length: 14 residues. CDR3 region: CASSLRDHSYEQYF. DNA for the CDR3: TGCGCCAGCAGCTTGAGGGACCACTCCTACGAGCAGTACTTC.